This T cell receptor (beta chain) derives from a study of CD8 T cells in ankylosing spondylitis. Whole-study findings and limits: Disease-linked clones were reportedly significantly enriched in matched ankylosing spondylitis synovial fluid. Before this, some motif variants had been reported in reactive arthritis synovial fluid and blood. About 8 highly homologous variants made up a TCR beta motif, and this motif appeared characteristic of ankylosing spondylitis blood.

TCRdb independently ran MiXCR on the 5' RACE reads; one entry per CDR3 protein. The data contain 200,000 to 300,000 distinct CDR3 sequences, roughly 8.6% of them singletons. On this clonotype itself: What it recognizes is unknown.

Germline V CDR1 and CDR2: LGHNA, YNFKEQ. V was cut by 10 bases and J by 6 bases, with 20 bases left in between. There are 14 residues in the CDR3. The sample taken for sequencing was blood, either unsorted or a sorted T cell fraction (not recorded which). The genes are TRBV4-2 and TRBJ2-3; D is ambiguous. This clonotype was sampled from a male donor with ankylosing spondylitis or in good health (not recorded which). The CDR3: CAIGPGLLFDTQYF. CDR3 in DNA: TGTGCCATCGGACCCGGGCTCCTCTTCGATACGCAGTATTTT.